This T cell receptor beta chain was documented in a study of OX40 agonist ivuxolimab in advanced cancers. Study-wide context: Patients were given ivuxolimab, an antibody that agonizes OX40 (CD134). Dose-escalation patients' cancers were hepatocellular carcinoma, melanoma, renal cell or head and neck cancer. Subjects had a mean age of roughly 60 years, with a range of 23 to 79; roughly 80% were male. The study's findings and limits: Averaged across samples, CD8+ T cells carried more expanded clones than CD4+ did.

On this clone itself: What it binds is unknown.

Here immunoSEQ multiplex PCR was the method, and the copy in TCRdb shows in-frame clones only, minus some. The sample holds 15,000 to 20,000 clones, roughly 70% seen once. Germline V CDR1 and CDR2: SEHNR, FQNEAQ (reference sequence). The CDR3 consists of 13 residues. Germline trimming cut 4 bases from V and 3 bases from J; bases unmatched to any gene: 3. This clonotype was obtained from an adult with an advanced solid tumor such as melanoma, head and neck, liver or kidney cancer. This chain joins TRBV7-9 and TRBJ2-7; 7 bases map to TRBD1. Sequenced material: CD4+ or CD8+ T cells sorted from blood, taken in a trial of the OX40 agonist ivuxolimab. The DNA for the CDR3 is TGTGCCAGCAGCTCAGGACAGGTCTACGAGCAGTACTTC. Translation gives CASSSGQVYEQYF.